These 22 T cell receptor beta chains came from one sample sequenced in a study of cytomegalovirus exposure and HLA in healthy donors. Use of 60 Vbeta and 13 Jbeta primers characterized the PCR. Only in-frame clones appear in the TCRdb table, and some are missing; sequencing was by immunoSEQ multiplex PCR. Among over 70,000 clones listed, roughly 70% were seen once. What was sequenced was PBMCs. The receptor source for this set is a woman aged 50 to 65 in good health and CMV-seropositive.

The chain combines TRBV6-1 with TRBJ2-7; possibly TRBD1 for D (5 bases). Germline loops: CDR1 MNHNS, CDR2 SASEGT. Trimming took 6 bases from V and 3 from J, leaving 9 bases between them. The CDR3 has 12 residues. The CDR3 bases are TGTGCCAGCAGCGCCGACAGCTACGAGCAGTACTTC. This gives the protein CASSADSYEQYF.

This clone occurred a few times. J is TRBJ1-2 and V is TRBV2; maybe TRBD1 (6 bases). The CDR3 extends over 12 amino acids. The V and J ends lost 6 bases and 5 bases respectively, with 10 bases between them. In germline, CDR1 is SNHLY, CDR2 FYNNEI. The CDR3 loop reads CASSPGEYGYTF. The CDR3 coding sequence is TGTGCCAGCAGCCCAGGGGAGTATGGCTACACCTTC.

The chain carries TRBV15 and TRBJ2-7, with TRBD2 identical over 15 bases. Germline CDR1 reads LNHNV; CDR2 reads YYDKDF (reference sequence). This CDR3 comprises 15 residues. V lost 2 bases to trimming and J lost 6 bases; unmatched junction nucleotides: 2. The CDR3 coding sequence is TGTGCCACCAGCAGACCGGGACTAGCGGGAGGCGAGCAGTACTTC. Protein product: CATSRPGLAGGEQYF. The entire variable domain, with the rest obtained from reference TRBV15 and TRBJ2-7, is as follows: DAMVIQNPRYQVTQFGKPVTLSCSQTLNHNVMYWYQQKSSQAPKLLFHYYDKDFNNEADTPDNFQSRRPNTSFCFLDIRSPGLGDTAMYLCATSRPGLAGGEQYFGPGTRLTVT.

The CDR3 reads CASSLISGGAEDTQYF. As DNA, the CDR3 is TGCGCCAGCAGCTTGATAAGCGGGGGGGCCGAGGATACGCAGTATTTT. The chain combines TRBV5-1 with TRBJ2-3, with 10 bases matching TRBD2. Trimming took 1 base from V and 6 from J; bases not matched to a gene: 8. CDR1 and CDR2 (germline): SGHRS, YFSETQ. CDR3 length: 16 residues.

The gene calls are TRBV5-1 and TRBJ2-7, with TRBD1 identical over 8 bases. Germline assignment: CDR1 SGHRS and CDR2 YFSETQ. Trimming removed 0 bases from V and 8 bases from J; junction bases left unmatched: 7. The CDR3 contains 14 residues. The CDR3 reads CASSLAMGQDQQYF. CDR3 DNA sequence: TGCGCCAGCAGCTTGGCCATGGGACAGGATCAGCAGTACTTC.

The V gene is TRBV9, the J gene TRBJ2-1, with TRBD2 identical over 10 bases. The CDR3 covers 15 residues. The junction had 10 bases not matched to a gene; V was cut back by 6 bases and J by 7 bases. CDR1 SGDLS and CDR2 YYNGEE come from the germline V gene. The CDR3, as DNA: TGTGCCAGCAACGCAGCGGGAGGGGTTGGGAATGAGCAGTTCTTC. Encoded protein: CASNAAGGVGNEQFF.

CDR3: CASSYRQGYGYTF. DNA of the CDR3: TGTGCCAGCAGTTACCGGCAGGGCTATGGCTACACCTTC. This chain joins TRBV6-7 and TRBJ1-2, with D perhaps TRBD1 (5 bases). TRBV6-7 is an open reading frame, and its role is uncertain. Trimming cost V 2 bases and J 4 bases, with 8 bases left between them. The CDR3 sequence is 13 residues long.

In its sample, this clone was seen once. The chain has TRBV10-1 and TRBJ2-2; 10 bases line up with TRBD1. V lost 8 bases to trimming and J lost 3 bases; unmatched junction nucleotides: 6. CDR1 is WNHNN and CDR2 is SYGVQD in the germline V gene (reference sequence). This CDR3 has 15 amino acids. The chain's CDR3 is CASASGTGDTGELFF. As DNA, the CDR3 is TGCGCCAGCGCGTCAGGGACAGGGGACACCGGGGAGCTGTTTTTT.

The chain joins TRBV10-3 to TRBJ2-2; 8 bases match TRBD1. CDR1 and CDR2 from the germline V gene are ENHRY and SYGVKD. This CDR3 has 18 residues. The ends lost 6 bases at V and 3 bases at J; junction bases unmatched: 15. The chain's CDR3 is CAISFPNRQGRDTGELFF. CDR3 coding DNA: TGTGCCATCAGCTTCCCGAATCGACAGGGGCGGGACACCGGGGAGCTGTTTTTT.

The rearrangement joins TRBV13 to TRBJ2-1, with TRBD1 matching 9 bases. CDR3 length: 13 residues. J lost 16 bases, V lost 0 bases, and 7 bases had no gene match. Germline V gives CDR1 PRHDT, CDR2 FYEKMQ (reference sequence). The CDR3 nucleotides are TGTGCCAGCAGCTTAGGATTGGACAGGGGCCGTTTCTTC. It yields the protein CASSLGLDRGRFF.

The rearrangement links TRBV5-1 to TRBJ2-7; 7 bases match TRBD2. V shed 0 bases and J 3 bases; nucleotides not matched to a gene: 6. Germline CDR1 SGHRS, CDR2 YFSETQ. The CDR3 is made up of 15 amino acids. For the CDR3, the DNA is TGCGCCAGCAGCTTGGCCCCCGGGACTAACTACGAGCAGTACTTC. As protein: CASSLAPGTNYEQYF.

The chain employs TRBV6-5 and TRBJ1-2, with a tentative D call TRBD1 (6 bases). The germline CDR1 and CDR2 sequences are MNHEY and SVGAGI. The V gene lost 7 bases and the J gene lost 5 bases, with 17 bases spanning the gap. The CDR3 covers 14 residues. The CDR3 here is CASKQDVGTYGYTF. The CDR3 region has the DNA TGTGCCAGCAAACAGGATGTTGGGACATATGGCTACACCTTC.

The chain carries TRBV19 and TRBJ2-2; 7 bases agree with TRBD1. Germline V CDR1 and CDR2: LNHDA, SQIVND (reference sequence). This CDR3 contains 16 residues. With V trimmed by 7 bases and J by 6 bases, 14 bases remained unmatched. The DNA for the CDR3 is TGTGCCAGTAACGGGTACAGGGGCGAGGAGGCCGGGGAGCTGTTTTTT. This gives the protein CASNGYRGEEAGELFF.

This clone was recorded a few times. CDR3 sequence (DNA): TGTGCCAGCAGACAGCAAGATACGCAGTATTTT. Amino acid sequence: CASRQQDTQYF. V usage is TRBV2 and J usage is TRBJ2-3; no reliable D call. V gave up 6 bases and J gave up 5 bases, with 6 bases separating them. The CDR3 has 11 amino acids. Germline lookup yields CDR1 SNHLY and CDR2 FYNNEI. The full variable domain, completed using reference TRBV2 and TRBJ2-3, is EPEVTQTPSHQVTQMGQEVILRCVPISNHLYFYWYRQILGQKVEFLVSFYNNEISEKSEIFDDQFSVERPDGSNFTLKIRSTKLEDSAMYFCASRQQDTQYFGPGTRLTVL.

The V and J genes are TRBV5-1 and TRBJ1-6; TRBD1 aligns across 11 bases. CDR1 is SGHRS, CDR2 YFSETQ, per germline. The CDR3 spans 20 residues. V gave up 4 bases and J gave up 5 bases; unmatched junction bases: 17. CDR3 in DNA: TGCGCCAGCAGCCCTTCGGGACAGGGGGTTTTTGGGTATCATAATTCACCCCTCCACTTT. Its protein product is CASSPSGQGVFGYHNSPLHF.

This clone was counted a few times. Other DNA sequences in the same sample also yield this CDR3. J is TRBJ1-5 and V is TRBV7-9; D is possibly TRBD1 (5 bases). The V end was cut by 0 bases, the J end by 4 bases, with 10 bases between. The CDR3 is 15 amino acids. Germline CDR1 SEHNR, CDR2 FQNEAQ (reference sequence). The CDR3 protein is CASSLASGGNQPQHF. CDR3 sequence (DNA): TGTGCCAGCAGCTTAGCGTCCGGGGGGAATCAGCCCCAGCATTTT. The full variable domain, rest sourced from reference TRBV7-9 and TRBJ1-5, is DTGVSQNPRHKITKRGQNVTFRCDPISEHNRLYWYRQTLGQGPEFLTYFQNEAQLEKSRLLSDRFSAERPKGSFSTLEIQRTEQGDSAMYLCASSLASGGNQPQHFGDGTRLSIL.

The J gene is TRBJ2-3, the V gene TRBV30, with unresolved D. The CDR3 covers 14 residues. Trimming removed 4 bases at V and 3 bases at J, with 14 bases between. The germline V gene encodes CDR1 GTSNPN and CDR2 SVGIG (reference sequence). The CDR3 spells CAWNSVPRTDTQYF. DNA for the CDR3: TGTGCCTGGAATTCGGTCCCCCGGACAGATACGCAGTATTTT. Looking up the rest from reference TRBV30 and TRBJ2-3 gives the full variable domain: SQTIHQWPATLVQPVGSPLSLECTVEGTSNPNLYWYRQAAGRGLQLLFYSVGIGQISSEVPQNLSASRPQDRQFILSSKKLLLSDSGFYLCAWNSVPRTDTQYFGPGTRLTVL.

V and J are TRBV7-6 and TRBJ2-3, with TRBD2 as a possible D gene (6 bases). Looked up from germline, CDR1 is SGHVS and CDR2 is FNYEAQ. The length of the CDR3 is 15 residues. V lost 3 bases to trimming and J lost 2 bases, with 12 bases between them. CDR3 DNA sequence: TGTGCCAGCAGCTTTCCCGGGAGCCTCACAGATACGCAGTATTTT. Translation: CASSFPGSLTDTQYF.

The chain recombines TRBV25-1 with TRBJ2-7; 8 bases are a match to TRBD1. The V gene's germline CDR1 is MGHDK and CDR2 SYGVNS. This CDR3 comprises 14 residues. With 4 bases clipped from V and 6 bases from J, the junction kept 8 bases outside the gene matches. The CDR3 is CASSGSGQGGEQYF. The CDR3 region has the DNA TGTGCCAGCAGTGGCTCCGGACAGGGCGGCGAGCAGTACTTC.

The rearrangement uses TRBV7-2 and TRBJ2-3; D ambiguous. This CDR3 region has 11 residues. Germline V gene lookup returns CDR1 SGHTA and CDR2 FQGNSA. Deletions cut 5 bases from V and 4 bases from J, with 4 bases between. The CDR3 sequence is CASSPADTQYF. CDR3 in DNA: TGTGCCAGCAGCCCTGCAGATACGCAGTATTTT.

The chain couples TRBV11-3 to TRBJ2-1; 7 bases fit TRBD2. Germline-derived CDR1 and CDR2 are SGHNT and YENEEA. The CDR3 contains 19 residues. J lost 5 bases, V lost 3 bases, and 19 bases had no gene match. The CDR3, as DNA: TGTGCCAGCAGCTTTAGAGGGGTTGGGAGGAGCGGGACCGACAATGAGCAGTTCTTC. Protein product: CASSFRGVGRSGTDNEQFF.

This clone was counted a few times. This sequence joins TRBV5-1 and TRBJ1-3; no clear D gene. Germline V lookup: CDR1 SGHRS, CDR2 YFSETQ. The CDR3 covers 13 residues. With 2 bases removed from V and 2 bases from J, the gap between germline ends came to 5 bases. CDR3 sequence reads: CASSFGAGNTIYF. The DNA for the CDR3 is TGCGCCAGCAGCTTCGGGGCTGGAAACACCATATATTTT.